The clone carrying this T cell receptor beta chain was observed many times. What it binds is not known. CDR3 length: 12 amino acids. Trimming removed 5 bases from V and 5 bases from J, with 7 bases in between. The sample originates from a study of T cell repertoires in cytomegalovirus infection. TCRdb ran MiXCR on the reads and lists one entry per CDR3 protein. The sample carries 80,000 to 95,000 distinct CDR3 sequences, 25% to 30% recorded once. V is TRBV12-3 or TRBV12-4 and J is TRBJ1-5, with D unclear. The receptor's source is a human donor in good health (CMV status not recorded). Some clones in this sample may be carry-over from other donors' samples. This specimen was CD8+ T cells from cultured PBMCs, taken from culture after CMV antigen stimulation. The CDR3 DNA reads TGTGCCAGCAGTGCTTTAGATCAGCCCCAGCATTTT. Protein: CASSALDQPQHF.